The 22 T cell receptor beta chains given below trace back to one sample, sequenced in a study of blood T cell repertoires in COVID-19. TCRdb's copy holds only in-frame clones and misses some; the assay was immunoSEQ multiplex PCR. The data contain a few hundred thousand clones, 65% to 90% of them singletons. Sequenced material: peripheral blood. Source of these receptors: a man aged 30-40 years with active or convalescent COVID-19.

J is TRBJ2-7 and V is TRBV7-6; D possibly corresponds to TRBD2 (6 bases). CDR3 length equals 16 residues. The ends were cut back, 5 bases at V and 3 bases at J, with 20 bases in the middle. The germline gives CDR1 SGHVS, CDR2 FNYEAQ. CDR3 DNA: TGTGCCAGCAGCCTAGGCATGGGCGGGACGGACTACGAGCAGTACTTC. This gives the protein CASSLGMGGTDYEQYF.

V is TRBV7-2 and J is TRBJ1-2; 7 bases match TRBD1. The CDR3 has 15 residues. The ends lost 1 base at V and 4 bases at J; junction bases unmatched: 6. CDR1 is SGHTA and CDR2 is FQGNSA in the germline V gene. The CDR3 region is CASSLGQGSIYGYTF. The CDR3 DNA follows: TGTGCCAGCAGCTTAGGACAGGGCTCTATCTATGGCTACACCTTC.

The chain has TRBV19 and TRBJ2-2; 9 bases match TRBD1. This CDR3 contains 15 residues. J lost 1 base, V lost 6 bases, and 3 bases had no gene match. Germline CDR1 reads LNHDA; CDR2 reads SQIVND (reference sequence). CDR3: CASRTGQGNTGELFF. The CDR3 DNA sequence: TGTGCCAGTAGGACGGGACAGGGGAACACCGGGGAGCTGTTTTTT.

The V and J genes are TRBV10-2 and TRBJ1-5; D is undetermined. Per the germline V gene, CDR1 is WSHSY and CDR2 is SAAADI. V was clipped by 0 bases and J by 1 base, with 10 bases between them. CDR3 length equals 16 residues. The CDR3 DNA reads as TGCGCCAGCAGTGAGTCTCCATTGCGAAGCAATCAGCCCCAGCATTTT. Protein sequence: CASSESPLRSNQPQHF.

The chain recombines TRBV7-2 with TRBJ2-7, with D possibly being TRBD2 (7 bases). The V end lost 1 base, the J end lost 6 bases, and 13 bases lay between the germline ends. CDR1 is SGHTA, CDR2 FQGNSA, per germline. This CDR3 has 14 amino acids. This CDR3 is CASSLESAGAEQYF. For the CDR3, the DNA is TGTGCCAGCAGCTTAGAAAGCGCGGGGGCCGAGCAGTACTTC.

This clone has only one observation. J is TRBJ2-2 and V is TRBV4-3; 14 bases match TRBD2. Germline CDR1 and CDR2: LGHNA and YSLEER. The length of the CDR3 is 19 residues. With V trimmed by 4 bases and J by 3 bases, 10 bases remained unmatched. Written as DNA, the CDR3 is TGCGCCAGCAGCCGGCTCACCCCGACTAGCGGGGGGGACACCGGGGAGCTGTTTTTT. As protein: CASSRLTPTSGGDTGELFF.

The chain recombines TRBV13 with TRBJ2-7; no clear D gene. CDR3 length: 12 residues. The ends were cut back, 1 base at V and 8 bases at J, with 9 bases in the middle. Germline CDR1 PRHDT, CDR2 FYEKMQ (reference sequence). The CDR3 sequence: CASSLDLQKQYF. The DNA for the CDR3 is TGTGCCAGCAGCTTAGATTTGCAGAAGCAGTACTTC. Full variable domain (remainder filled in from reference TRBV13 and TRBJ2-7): AAGVIQSPRHLIKEKRETATLKCYPIPRHDTVYWYQQGPGQDPQFLISFYEKMQSDKGSIPDRFSAQQFSDYHSELNMSSLELGDSALYFCASSLDLQKQYFGPGTRLTVT.

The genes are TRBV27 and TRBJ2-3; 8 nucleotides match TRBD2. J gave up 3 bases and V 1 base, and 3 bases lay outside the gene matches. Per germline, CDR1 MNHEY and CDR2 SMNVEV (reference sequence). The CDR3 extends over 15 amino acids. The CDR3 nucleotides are TGTGCCAGCAGTTTATGGCGGGGGGAAACAGATACGCAGTATTTT. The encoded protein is CASSLWRGETDTQYF.

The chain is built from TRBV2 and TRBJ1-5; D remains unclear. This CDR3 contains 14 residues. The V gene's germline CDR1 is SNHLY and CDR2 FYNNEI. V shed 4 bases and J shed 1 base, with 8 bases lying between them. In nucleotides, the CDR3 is TGTGCCAGCAGTGTGTACACGAGCAATCAGCCCCAGCATTTT. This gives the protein CASSVYTSNQPQHF.

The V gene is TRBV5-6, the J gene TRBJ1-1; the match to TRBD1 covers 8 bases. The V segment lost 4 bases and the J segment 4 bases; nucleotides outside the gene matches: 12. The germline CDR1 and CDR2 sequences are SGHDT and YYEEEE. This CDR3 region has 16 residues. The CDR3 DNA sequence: TGTGCCAGCAGCGAGCAGGGGGCGCTGGATACCACTGAAGCTTTCTTT. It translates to CASSEQGALDTTEAFF. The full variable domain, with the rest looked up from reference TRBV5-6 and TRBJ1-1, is DAGVTQSPTHLIKTRGQQVTLRCSPKSGHDTVSWYQQALGQGPQFIFQYYEEEERQRGNFPDRFSGHQFPNYSSELNVNALLLGDSALYLCASSEQGALDTTEAFFGQGTRLTVV.

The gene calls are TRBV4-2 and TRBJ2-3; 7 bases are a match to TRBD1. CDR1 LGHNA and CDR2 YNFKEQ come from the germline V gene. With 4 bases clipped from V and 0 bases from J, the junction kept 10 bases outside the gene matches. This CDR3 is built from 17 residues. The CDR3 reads CASSPYRGMGSTDTQYF. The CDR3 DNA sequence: TGTGCCAGCAGCCCGTACAGGGGAATGGGTAGCACAGATACGCAGTATTTT.

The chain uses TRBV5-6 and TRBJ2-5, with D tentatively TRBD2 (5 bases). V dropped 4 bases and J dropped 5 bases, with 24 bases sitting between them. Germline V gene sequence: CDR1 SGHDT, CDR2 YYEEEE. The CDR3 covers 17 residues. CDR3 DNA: TGTGCCAGCAGCCCGCGAGGGTGGGTCCGTTGGCCCGAGACCCAGTACTTC. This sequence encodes CASSPRGWVRWPETQYF.

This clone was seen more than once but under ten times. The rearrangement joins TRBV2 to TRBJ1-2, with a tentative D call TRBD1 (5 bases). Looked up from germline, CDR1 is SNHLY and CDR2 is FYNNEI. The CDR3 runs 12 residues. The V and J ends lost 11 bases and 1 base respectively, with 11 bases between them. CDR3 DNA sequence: TGTGCCGGGGCAGTCGGTAACTATGGCTACACCTTC. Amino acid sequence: CAGAVGNYGYTF.

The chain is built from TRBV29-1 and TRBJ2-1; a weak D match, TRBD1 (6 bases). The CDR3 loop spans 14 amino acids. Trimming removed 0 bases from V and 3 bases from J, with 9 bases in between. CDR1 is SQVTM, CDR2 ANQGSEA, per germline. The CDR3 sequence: CSVEDQGHYNEQFF. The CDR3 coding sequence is TGCAGCGTTGAAGACCAGGGGCACTACAATGAGCAGTTCTTC.

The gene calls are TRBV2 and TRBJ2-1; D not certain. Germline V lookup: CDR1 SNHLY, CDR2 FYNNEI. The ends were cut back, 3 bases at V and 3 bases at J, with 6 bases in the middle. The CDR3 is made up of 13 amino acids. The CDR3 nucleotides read TGTGCCAGCAGTGAGGCAGACTACAATGAGCAGTTCTTC. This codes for CASSEADYNEQFF.

In DNA form, the CDR3 reads TGCGCCAGCAGCCCAGTGGGGGGACAGGGGGCTTCACCCCTCCACTTT. Residues: CASSPVGGQGASPLHF. The rearrangement joins TRBV4-1 to TRBJ1-6; 12 nucleotides align to TRBD1. V was pared by 4 bases and J by 9 bases, with 7 bases of the junction left unmatched. The length of the CDR3 is 16 residues. Germline CDR1 and CDR2: MGHRA and YSYEKL.

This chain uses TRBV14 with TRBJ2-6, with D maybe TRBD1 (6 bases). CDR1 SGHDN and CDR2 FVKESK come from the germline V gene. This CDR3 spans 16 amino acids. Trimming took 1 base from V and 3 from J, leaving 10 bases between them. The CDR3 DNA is TGTGCCAGCAGCCAAGCTGGGGGCCTTGGGGCCAACGTCCTGACTTTC. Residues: CASSQAGGLGANVLTF.

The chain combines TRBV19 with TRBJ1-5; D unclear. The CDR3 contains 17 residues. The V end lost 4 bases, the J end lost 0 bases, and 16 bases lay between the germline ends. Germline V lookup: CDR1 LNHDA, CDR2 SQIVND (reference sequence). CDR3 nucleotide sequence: TGTGCCAGTAGTACCCATCTTTCGAGAGATAGCAATCAGCCCCAGCATTTT. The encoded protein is CASSTHLSRDSNQPQHF.

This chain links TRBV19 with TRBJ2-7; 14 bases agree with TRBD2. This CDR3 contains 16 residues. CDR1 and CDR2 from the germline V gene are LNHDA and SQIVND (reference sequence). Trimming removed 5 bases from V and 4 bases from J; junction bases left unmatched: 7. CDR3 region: CASSVGLAGGRYEQYF. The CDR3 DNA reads TGTGCCAGTAGTGTAGGACTAGCGGGGGGACGATACGAGCAGTACTTC.

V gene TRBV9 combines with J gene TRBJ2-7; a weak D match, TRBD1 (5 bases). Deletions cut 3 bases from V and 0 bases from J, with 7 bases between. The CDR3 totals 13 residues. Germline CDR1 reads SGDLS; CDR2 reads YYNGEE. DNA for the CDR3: TGTGCCAGCAGCGCAGGGAACTCCTACGAGCAGTACTTC. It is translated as CASSAGNSYEQYF.

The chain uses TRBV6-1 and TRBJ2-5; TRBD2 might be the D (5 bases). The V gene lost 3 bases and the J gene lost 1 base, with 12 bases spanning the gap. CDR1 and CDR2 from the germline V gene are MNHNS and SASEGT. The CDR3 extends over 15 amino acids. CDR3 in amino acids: CASSETYGVQETQYF. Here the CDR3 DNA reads TGTGCCAGCAGTGAGACTTACGGGGTCCAAGAGACCCAGTACTTC.

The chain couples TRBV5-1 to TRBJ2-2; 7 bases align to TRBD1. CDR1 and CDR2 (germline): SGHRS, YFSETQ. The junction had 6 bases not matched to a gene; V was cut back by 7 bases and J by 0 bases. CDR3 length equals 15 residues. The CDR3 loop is CASALTGANTGELFF. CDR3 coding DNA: TGCGCCAGCGCACTCACAGGGGCGAACACCGGGGAGCTGTTTTTT.